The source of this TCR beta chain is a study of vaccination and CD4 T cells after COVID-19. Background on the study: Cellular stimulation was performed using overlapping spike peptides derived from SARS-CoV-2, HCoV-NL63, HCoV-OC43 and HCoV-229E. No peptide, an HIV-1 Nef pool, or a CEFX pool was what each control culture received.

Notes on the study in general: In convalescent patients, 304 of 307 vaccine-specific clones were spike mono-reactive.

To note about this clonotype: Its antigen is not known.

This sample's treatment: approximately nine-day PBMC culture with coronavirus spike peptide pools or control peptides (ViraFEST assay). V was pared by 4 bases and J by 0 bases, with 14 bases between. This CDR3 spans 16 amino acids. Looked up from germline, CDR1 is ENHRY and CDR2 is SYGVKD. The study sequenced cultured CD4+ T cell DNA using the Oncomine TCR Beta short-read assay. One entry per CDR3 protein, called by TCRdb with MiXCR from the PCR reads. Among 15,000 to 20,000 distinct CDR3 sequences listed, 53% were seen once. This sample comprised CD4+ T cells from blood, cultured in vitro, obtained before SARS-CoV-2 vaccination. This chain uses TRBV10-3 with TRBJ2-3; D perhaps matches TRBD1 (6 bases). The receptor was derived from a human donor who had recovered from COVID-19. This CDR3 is CAISVGAGSSTDTQYF. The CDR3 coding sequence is TGTGCCATCAGTGTGGGGGCAGGCTCGAGCACAGATACGCAGTATTTT.